Each of the 16 T cell receptor beta chains below was sequenced from the same sample in a study of OX40 agonist ivuxolimab in advanced cancers. The data were produced by immunoSEQ multiplex PCR, yet TCRdb's version contains in-frame clones alone and is incomplete. The table records about 50,000 clones, about four fifths of them present only once. Source: CD4+ or CD8+ T cells sorted from blood, taken in a trial of the OX40 agonist ivuxolimab. These receptors all stem from an adult with an advanced solid tumor such as melanoma, head and neck, liver or kidney cancer.

This chain connects TRBV7-9 to TRBJ2-5; unclear D gene. From germline, CDR1 is SEHNR and CDR2 FQNEAQ (reference sequence). The CDR3 runs 11 residues. V lost 5 bases to trimming and J lost 1 base, with 2 bases between them. In nucleotides, the CDR3 is TGTGCCAGCAGCATCCAAGAGACCCAGTACTTC. It specifies CASSIQETQYF.

This rearrangement joins TRBV5-1 to TRBJ1-1; 9 bases agree with TRBD1. Germline CDR1 reads SGHRS; CDR2 reads YFSETQ. The CDR3 has 14 residues. Trimming took 1 base from V and 4 from J; bases not matched to a gene: 2. The CDR3 coding sequence is TGCGCCAGCAGCTTGCCGGGACAGGGCACTGAAGCTTTCTTT. Residues: CASSLPGQGTEAFF.

Note on this clone: The junction differs from germline at one of its ends, possibly a read error. The chain has TRBV5-1 and TRBJ2-3; D is tentatively TRBD1 or TRBD2 (5 bases each). Germline V gene lookup returns CDR1 SGHRS and CDR2 YFSETQ. CDR3 length equals 16 residues. The chain's CDR3 is CASGLIGDPSTDTQYF. CDR3 nucleotides: TGCGCCAGCGGCTTAATTGGGGACCCTAGCACAGATACGCAGTATTTT. Filled out from reference TRBV5-1 and TRBJ2-3, the complete variable domain reads KAGVTQTPRYLIKTRGQQVTLSCSPISGHRSVSWYQQTPGQGLQFLFEYFSETQRNKGNFPGRFSGRQFSNSRSEMNVSTLELGDSALYLCASGLIGDPSTDTQYFGPGTRLTVL.

The chain recombines TRBV6-5 with TRBJ2-7; TRBD1 matches at 9 bases. This CDR3 spans 14 amino acids. Trimming took 3 bases from V and 3 from J; bases not matched to a gene: 3. Germline CDR1 MNHEY, CDR2 SVGAGI. The CDR3 DNA sequence: TGTGCCAGCAGTTATGGACAGGGGTACTACGAGCAGTACTTC. This codes for CASSYGQGYYEQYF.

V usage is TRBV19 and J usage is TRBJ1-5, with 7 bases that match TRBD1. J lost 1 base, V lost 4 bases, and 13 bases had no gene match. Germline CDR1 is LNHDA and CDR2 is SQIVND (reference sequence). This CDR3 contains 18 residues. CDR3 residues: CASSRQGKGVRSNQPQHF. The CDR3 DNA is TGTGCCAGTAGTAGACAGGGAAAAGGGGTGAGGAGCAATCAGCCCCAGCATTTT.

This chain joins TRBV7-8 and TRBJ2-2; 12 bases map to TRBD2. Germline V gene lookup returns CDR1 SGHVS and CDR2 FQNEAQ. The V and J ends lost 2 bases and 0 bases, in that order; junction bases with no gene match: 4. The CDR3 covers 18 residues. CDR3 nucleotide sequence: TGTGCCAGCAGCTTACGACTAGCGGGGGTAACGAACACCGGGGAGCTGTTTTTT. As protein: CASSLRLAGVTNTGELFF.

The chain links TRBV7-6 to TRBJ2-7; the match to TRBD2 covers 10 bases. The CDR3 extends over 15 amino acids. V was pared by 2 bases and J by 3 bases, with 4 bases of the junction left unmatched. Germline assignment: CDR1 SGHVS and CDR2 FNYEAQ. The CDR3 loop reads CASSLSASGSYEQYF. The DNA of the CDR3 is TGTGCCAGCAGCTTATCGGCTAGCGGGAGCTACGAGCAGTACTTC.

The chain recombines TRBV11-3 with TRBJ2-6; D gene uncertain. The length of the CDR3 is 18 residues. The V gene's germline CDR1 is SGHNT and CDR2 YENEEA. V lost 0 bases and J 0 bases, leaving 12 bases between the germline ends. CDR3 residues: CASSLEFDRSSGANVLTF. DNA of the CDR3: TGTGCCAGCAGCTTAGAATTTGACCGAAGCTCTGGGGCCAACGTCCTGACTTTC.

V is TRBV4-2 and J is TRBJ2-3, with D perhaps TRBD1 (5 bases). This CDR3 region has 15 residues. CDR1 and CDR2 (germline): LGHNA, YNFKEQ. The ends were cut back, 3 bases at V and 0 bases at J, with 10 bases in the middle. The CDR3 region is CASSQVGASTDTQYF. As DNA, the CDR3 is TGTGCCAGCAGCCAGGTTGGGGCTAGCACAGATACGCAGTATTTT.

The chain links TRBV7-2 to TRBJ2-4; D is unresolved. The CDR3 runs to 14 residues. The V end was cut by 0 bases, the J end by 5 bases, with 8 bases between. The V gene's germline CDR1 is SGHTA and CDR2 FQGNSA. CDR3 loop: CASSLAWRENIQYF. DNA for the CDR3: TGTGCCAGCAGCTTAGCGTGGCGAGAAAACATTCAGTACTTC.

This clone was observed a single time. This chain links TRBV18 with TRBJ2-4; D is uncertain. CDR1 KGHSH and CDR2 LQKENI come from the germline V gene. CDR3 length: 15 amino acids. V dropped 2 bases and J dropped 6 bases, with 14 bases sitting between them. The CDR3 loop reads CASSPSTSFRNIQYF. The DNA of the CDR3 is TGTGCCAGCTCACCATCAACATCCTTTAGAAACATTCAGTACTTC.

About this clone itself: Being one base from a much bigger clone, this may be a read error. This sample also contains other DNA sequences that code for the same CDR3. V gene TRBV7-8 combines with J gene TRBJ2-7; 7 nucleotides line up with TRBD1. This CDR3 has 14 residues. The germline CDR1 and CDR2 sequences are SGHVS and FQNEAQ. Germline trimming cut 2 bases from V and 5 bases from J; bases unmatched to any gene: 6. CDR3: CASSLRGQGNEQYF. The CDR3 DNA reads TGTGCCAGCAGCTTAAGGGGGCAGGGGAACGAGCAGTACTTC.

This clone came up once. The chain joins TRBV6-5 to TRBJ2-2; the match to TRBD2 covers 8 bases. Germline V gene lookup returns CDR1 MNHEY and CDR2 SVGAGI. Trimming removed 2 bases from V and 5 bases from J; junction bases left unmatched: 7. The CDR3 is made up of 16 amino acids. This CDR3 reads CASSYEAGGVTGELFF. CDR3 nucleotides: TGTGCCAGCAGTTACGAGGCGGGAGGAGTTACCGGGGAGCTGTTTTTT.

The V gene is TRBV30, the J gene TRBJ1-3; D unresolved. The CDR3 sequence is 12 residues long. With 4 bases removed from V and 1 base from J, the gap between germline ends came to 5 bases. From germline, CDR1 is GTSNPN and CDR2 SVGIG (reference sequence). DNA for the CDR3: TGTGCCTGGACCGTATCTGGAAACACCATATATTTT. The encoded protein is CAWTVSGNTIYF.

V is TRBV5-1 and J is TRBJ1-1; D gene unclear. This CDR3 is built from 16 residues. Trimming pared 7 bases from V and 0 bases from J, leaving 19 bases between. Germline V lookup: CDR1 SGHRS, CDR2 YFSETQ. The CDR3 is CASFPNPDRMNTEAFF. DNA for the CDR3: TGCGCCAGCTTTCCCAACCCGGACCGTATGAACACTGAAGCTTTCTTT.

CDR3 loop: CASSLGPYRNQPQHF. DNA for the CDR3: TGTGCCAGCAGCTTAGGACCTTACAGGAATCAGCCCCAGCATTTT. V is TRBV13 and J is TRBJ1-5, with D possibly being TRBD1 (5 bases). Trimming left V 0 bases short and J 4 bases short, with 10 bases between. Germline CDR1 and CDR2: PRHDT and FYEKMQ (reference sequence). The CDR3 covers 15 residues.